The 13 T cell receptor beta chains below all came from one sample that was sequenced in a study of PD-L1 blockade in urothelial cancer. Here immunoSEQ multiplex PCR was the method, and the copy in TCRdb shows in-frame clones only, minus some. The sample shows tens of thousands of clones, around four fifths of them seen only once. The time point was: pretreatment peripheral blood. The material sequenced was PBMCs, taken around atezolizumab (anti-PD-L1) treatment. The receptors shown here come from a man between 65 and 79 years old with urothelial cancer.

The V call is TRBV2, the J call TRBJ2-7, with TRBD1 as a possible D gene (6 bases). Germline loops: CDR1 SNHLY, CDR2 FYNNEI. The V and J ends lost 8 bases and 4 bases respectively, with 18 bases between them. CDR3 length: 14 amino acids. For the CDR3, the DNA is TGTGCCAGCCAAGGTACCCAGGGGAAATACGAGCAGTACTTC. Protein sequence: CASQGTQGKYEQYF.

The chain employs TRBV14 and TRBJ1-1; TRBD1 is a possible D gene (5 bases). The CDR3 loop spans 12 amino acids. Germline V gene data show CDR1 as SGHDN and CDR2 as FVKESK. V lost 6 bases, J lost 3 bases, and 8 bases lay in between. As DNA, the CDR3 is TGTGCCAGCAGTCAGGGCTACACTGAAGCTTTCTTT. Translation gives CASSQGYTEAFF.

CDR3 bases: TGCGCCAGCAGCCAAGACCCGGGTCCCCGAGTAGGAAAACTGTTTTTT. Encoded protein: CASSQDPGPRVGKLFF. The chain employs TRBV4-1 and TRBJ1-4; D is unresolved. Germline V lookup: CDR1 MGHRA, CDR2 YSYEKL. With 0 bases removed from V and 10 bases from J, the gap between germline ends came to 18 bases. This CDR3 spans 16 amino acids.

Here the CDR3 DNA reads TGTGCCAGCAAGACTGTAGATGAGCAGTTCTTC. Its translation is CASKTVDEQFF. The V and J genes are TRBV6-1 and TRBJ2-1; D unclear. V shed 7 bases and J shed 8 bases, with 9 bases lying between them. Germline CDR1 and CDR2: MNHNS and SASEGT. The CDR3 runs 11 residues.

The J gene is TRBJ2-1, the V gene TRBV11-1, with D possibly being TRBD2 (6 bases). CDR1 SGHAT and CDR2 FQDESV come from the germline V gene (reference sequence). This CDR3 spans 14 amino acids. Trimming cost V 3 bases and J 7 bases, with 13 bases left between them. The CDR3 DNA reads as TGTGCCAGCAGCTTTGAGGGCGGGGTGAATGAGCAGTTCTTC. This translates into CASSFEGGVNEQFF. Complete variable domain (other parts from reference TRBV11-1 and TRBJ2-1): EAEVAQSPRYKITEKSQAVAFWCDPISGHATLYWYRQILGQGPELLVQFQDESVVDDSQLPKDRFSAERLKGVDSTLKIQPAELGDSAMYLCASSFEGGVNEQFFGPGTRLTVL.

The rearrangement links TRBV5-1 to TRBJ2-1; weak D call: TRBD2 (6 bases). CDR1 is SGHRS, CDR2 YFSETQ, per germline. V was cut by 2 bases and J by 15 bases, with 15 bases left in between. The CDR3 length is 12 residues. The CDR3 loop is CASSFNRLDAFF. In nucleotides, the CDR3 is TGCGCCAGCAGCTTCAACCGACTAGACGCGTTCTTC.

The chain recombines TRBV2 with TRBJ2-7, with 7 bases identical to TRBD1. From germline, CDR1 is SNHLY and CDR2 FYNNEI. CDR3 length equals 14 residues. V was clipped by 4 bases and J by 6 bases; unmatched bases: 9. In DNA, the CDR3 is TGTGCCAGCAGTGCGGGCAGGGGGACGGTCGAGCAGTACTTC. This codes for CASSAGRGTVEQYF.

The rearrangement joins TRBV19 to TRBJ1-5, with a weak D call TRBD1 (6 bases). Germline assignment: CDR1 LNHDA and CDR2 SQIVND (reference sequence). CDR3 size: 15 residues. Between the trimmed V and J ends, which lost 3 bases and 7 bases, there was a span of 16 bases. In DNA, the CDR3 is TGTGCCAGTAGTATCGGCAGGGGTGAGGGGCAGCCCCAGCATTTT. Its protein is CASSIGRGEGQPQHF.

CDR3 protein: CASTDLRRERGLYNEQFF. The CDR3, as DNA: TGTGCCAGCACCGATTTGCGACGGGAGAGGGGCTTGTACAATGAGCAGTTCTTC. This chain uses TRBV7-9 with TRBJ2-1; maybe TRBD2 (6 bases). The CDR3 extends over 18 amino acids. The ends were cut back, 7 bases at V and 4 bases at J, with 26 bases in the middle. In germline, CDR1 is SEHNR, CDR2 FQNEAQ (reference sequence). Variable domain in full (rest from reference TRBV7-9 and TRBJ2-1): DTGVSQNPRHKITKRGQNVTFRCDPISEHNRLYWYRQTLGQGPEFLTYFQNEAQLEKSRLLSDRFSAERPKGSFSTLEIQRTEQGDSAMYLCASTDLRRERGLYNEQFFGPGTRLTVL.

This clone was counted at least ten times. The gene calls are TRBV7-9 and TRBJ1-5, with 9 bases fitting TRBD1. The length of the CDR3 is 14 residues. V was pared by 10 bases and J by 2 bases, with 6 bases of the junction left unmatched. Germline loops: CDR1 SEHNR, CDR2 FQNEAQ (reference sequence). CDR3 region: CATGQGFGNQPQHF. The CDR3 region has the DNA TGTGCCACGGGACAGGGATTCGGCAATCAGCCCCAGCATTTT.

This CDR3 is CASSPWALQETQYF. The CDR3, as DNA: TGTGCCAGCAGCCCTTGGGCTCTCCAAGAGACCCAGTACTTC. V gene TRBV21-1 combines with J gene TRBJ2-5; the table's D call TRBD1 went unverified against the DNA. TRBV21-1 is a pseudogene. There are 14 residues in the CDR3.

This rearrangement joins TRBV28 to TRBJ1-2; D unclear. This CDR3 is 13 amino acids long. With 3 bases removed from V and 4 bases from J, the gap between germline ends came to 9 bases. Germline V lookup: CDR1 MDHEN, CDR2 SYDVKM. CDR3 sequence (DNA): TGTGCCAGCAGTTTTAGCCGGATCTATGGCTACACCTTC. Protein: CASSFSRIYGYTF.

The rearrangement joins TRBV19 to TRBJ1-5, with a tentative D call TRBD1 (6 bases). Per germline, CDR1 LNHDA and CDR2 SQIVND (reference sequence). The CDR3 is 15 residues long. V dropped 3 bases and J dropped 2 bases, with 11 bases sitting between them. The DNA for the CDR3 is TGTGCCAGTAGTATCAGGGGTCGGGGCAATCAGCCCCAGCATTTT. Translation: CASSIRGRGNQPQHF.